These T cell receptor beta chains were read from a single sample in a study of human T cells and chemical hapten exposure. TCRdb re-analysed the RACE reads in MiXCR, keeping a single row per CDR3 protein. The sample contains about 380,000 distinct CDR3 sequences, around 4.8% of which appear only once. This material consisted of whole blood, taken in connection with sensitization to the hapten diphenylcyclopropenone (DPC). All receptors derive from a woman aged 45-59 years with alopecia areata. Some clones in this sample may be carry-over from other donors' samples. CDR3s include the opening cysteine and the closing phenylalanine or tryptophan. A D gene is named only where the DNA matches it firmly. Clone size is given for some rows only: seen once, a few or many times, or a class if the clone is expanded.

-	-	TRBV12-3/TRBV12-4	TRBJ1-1	TGTGCCAGCAGTTTCGGGTACGCCAACGAAGCTTTCTTT	CASSFGYANEAFF
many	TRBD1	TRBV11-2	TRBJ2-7	TGTGCCAGCAGCCCCCTACGTAGGACAGGGGACTACGAGCAGTACTTC	CASSPLRRTGDYEQYF
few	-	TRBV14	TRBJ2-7	TGTGCCAGCAGCCAAGACAGGGGCCACGAGCAGTACTTC	CASSQDRGHEQYF
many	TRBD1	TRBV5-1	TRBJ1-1	TGCGCCAGCAGCGCTGGACAGGGGGGCACTGAAGCTTTCTTT	CASSAGQGGTEAFF
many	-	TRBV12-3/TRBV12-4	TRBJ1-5	TGTGCCAGCAGTCCCGTCCAGGATCAGCCCCAGCATTTT	CASSPVQDQPQHF
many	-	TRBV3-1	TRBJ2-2	TGTGCCAGCAGCCAGACCGGGGAGCTGTTTTTT	CASSQTGELFF
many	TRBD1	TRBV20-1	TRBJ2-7	TGCAGTGCCGACGATCGGACAGGGGACTACGAGCAGTACTTC	CSADDRTGDYEQYF
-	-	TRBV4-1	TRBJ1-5	TGCGCCAGCAGCCAAGGTGGTGCGTTAACAGGGAGTCAGCCCCAGCATTTT	CASSQGGALTGSQPQHF
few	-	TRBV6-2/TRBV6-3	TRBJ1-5	TGTGCCAGCAGTGTCGCGGGCAGCAATCAGCCCCAGCATTTT	CASSVAGSNQPQHF
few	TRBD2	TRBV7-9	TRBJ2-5	TGTGCCAGCAGCAAGGGACTAGCGGAAGAGACCCAGTACTTC	CASSKGLAEETQYF
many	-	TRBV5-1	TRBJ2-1	TGCGCCAGCAGCTTATTTTCGAGCTCCTACAATGAGCAGTTCTTC	CASSLFSSSYNEQFF
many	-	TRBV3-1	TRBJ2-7	TGTGCCAGCAGCACTCTCGCGGCGAGCTCCTACGAGCAGTACTTC	CASSTLAASSYEQYF
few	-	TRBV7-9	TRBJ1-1	TGTGCCAGCAGCTTAGAATTGGGCCAGGTGCACACTGAAGCTTTCTTT	CASSLELGQVHTEAFF
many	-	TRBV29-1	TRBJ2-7	TGCAGCGTCAACCAGTTCTACGAGCAGTACTTC	CSVNQFYEQYF
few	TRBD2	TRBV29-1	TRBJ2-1	TGCAGCACAAAAGGTGGGCTAGCGGGAAGTAATGAGCAGTTCTTC	CSTKGGLAGSNEQFF
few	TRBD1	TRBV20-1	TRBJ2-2	TGCAGTGCTACCCCGGACAGGACCGGGGAGCTGTTTTTT	CSATPDRTGELFF
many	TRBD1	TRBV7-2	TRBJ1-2	TGTGCCAGCAGCTTACAGGGGGCGGATGTCACCTTC	CASSLQGADVTF
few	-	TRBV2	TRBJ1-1	TGTGCTAAATCGACGGGGGCGGCTTTCTTT	CAKSTGAAFF
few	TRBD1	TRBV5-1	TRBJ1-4	TGCGCCAGCAGCGGGGGACAGGGCTTCCCTAATGAAAAACTGTTTTTT	CASSGGQGFPNEKLFF
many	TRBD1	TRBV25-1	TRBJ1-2	TGTGCCAGCAGCCCAGGGGGAGCCCGGGGCTACACCTTC	CASSPGGARGYTF
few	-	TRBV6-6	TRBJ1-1	TGTGCCAGCAGTTACCAAGCAGGGTTAGGCACTGAAGCTTTCTTT	CASSYQAGLGTEAFF
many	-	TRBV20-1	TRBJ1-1	TGCAGTGCTAGGAGAATGAACACTGAAGCTTTCTTT	CSARRMNTEAFF
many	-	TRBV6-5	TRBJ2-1	TGTGCCAGCAAGGCGGTGGACTTTCCGTACAATGAGCAGTTCTTC	CASKAVDFPYNEQFF
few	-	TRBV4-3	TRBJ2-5	TGCGCCAGCAGCCAAATGGAGCAAGAGACCCAGTACTTC	CASSQMEQETQYF
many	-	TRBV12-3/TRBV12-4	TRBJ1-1	TGTGCCAGCAGCCGACGGGACGGTAACACTGAAGCTTTCTTT	CASSRRDGNTEAFF
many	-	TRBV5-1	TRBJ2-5	TGCGCCAGCAGCAAGGGACCAACCTCTCAAGAGACCCAGTACTTC	CASSKGPTSQETQYF
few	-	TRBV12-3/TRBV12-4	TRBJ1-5	TGTGCCAGCAGTTTAAGAGCGGGGAGAGATCAGCCCCAGCATTTT	CASSLRAGRDQPQHF
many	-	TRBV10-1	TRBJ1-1	TGCGCCAGCAGTGATCAGAACACTGAAGCTTTCTTT	CASSDQNTEAFF
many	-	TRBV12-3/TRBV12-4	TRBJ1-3	TGTGCCAGCAGTTTTCTCGTCTCTGGAAACACCATATATTTT	CASSFLVSGNTIYF
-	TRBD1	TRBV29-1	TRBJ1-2	TGCAGCGTCGCCAACAGGGGAGGTGGCTACACCTTC	CSVANRGGGYTF
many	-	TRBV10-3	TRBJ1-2	TGTGCCATCAGTGAGTCGGCGACAGCTAACTATGGCTACACCTTC	CAISESATANYGYTF
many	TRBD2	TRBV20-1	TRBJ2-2	TGCAGTGCGAGACCCGTAGCGGGGAACACCGGGGAGCTGTTTTTT	CSARPVAGNTGELFF
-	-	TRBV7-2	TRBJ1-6	TGTGCCAGCAGCTTAGAGCTAAATTCACCCCTCCACTTT	CASSLELNSPLHF
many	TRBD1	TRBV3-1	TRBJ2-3	TGTGCCAGCAGCTCTAAAGTCGTATCCAGGGGGCAAGGCACAGATACGCAGTATTTT	CASSSKVVSRGQGTDTQYF
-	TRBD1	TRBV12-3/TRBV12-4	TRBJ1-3	TGTGCCAGCAGTTTAGGGTTTGGACAGGGGGCTGGAAACACCATATATTTT	CASSLGFGQGAGNTIYF
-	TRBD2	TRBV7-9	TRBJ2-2	TGTGCCACCAGAGGTCCTAGCGGGGGTACTAACACCGGGGAGCTGTTTTTT	CATRGPSGGTNTGELFF
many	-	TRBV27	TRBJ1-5	TGTGCCAGCAGTTTAAAACAGTTCAATCAGCCCCAGCATTTT	CASSLKQFNQPQHF
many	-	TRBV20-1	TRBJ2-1	TGCAGTGCCCTTTATGGGAATGAGCAGTTCTTC	CSALYGNEQFF
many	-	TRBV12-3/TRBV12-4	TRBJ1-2	TGTGCCAGCAGTTCCCAGCAGGGGATCAATGGCTACACCTTC	CASSSQQGINGYTF
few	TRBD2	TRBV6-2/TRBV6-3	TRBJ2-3	TGTGCCAGCAGTTACCCAGCGGGAGATTCAGATACGCAGTATTTT	CASSYPAGDSDTQYF
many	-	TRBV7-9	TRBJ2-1	TGTGCCAGCAGCTCCCCAATAGGGTTCAGCTCCTACAATGAGCAGTTCTTC	CASSSPIGFSSYNEQFF
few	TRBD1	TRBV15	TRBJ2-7	TGTGCCACCAGCAGAGTCCCCGGGACAGGGCGGATCTACGAGCAGTACTTC	CATSRVPGTGRIYEQYF
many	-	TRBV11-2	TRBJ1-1	TGTGCCAGCAGCTTAGCTCCACCGGGACTCCAAGCTTTCTTT	CASSLAPPGLQAFF
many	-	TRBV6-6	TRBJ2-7	TGTGCCAGCAGTTCGGGATCCCTTTGGGAGCAGTACTTC	CASSSGSLWEQYF
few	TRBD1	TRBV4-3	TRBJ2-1	TGCGCCAGCAGCCGAGTGGTGGGGCAGGGGGCAAATGAGCAGTTCTTC	CASSRVVGQGANEQFF
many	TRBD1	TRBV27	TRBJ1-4	TGTGCCTCCTCAGGGGGCTTTGGGGAAAAACTGTTTTTT	CASSGGFGEKLFF
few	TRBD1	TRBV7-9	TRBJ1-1	TGTGCCAGCAGCCTAGGGGACAGGAGGTCAACTGAAGCTTTCTTT	CASSLGDRRSTEAFF
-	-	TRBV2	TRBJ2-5	TGTGCCAGTCGGACGCTGGGTGGTGAGACCCAGTACTTC	CASRTLGGETQYF
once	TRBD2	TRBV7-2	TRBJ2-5	TGTGCCAGCAGCTTAACTAGCGGGGTGTCACAGACCCAGTACTTC	CASSLTSGVSQTQYF
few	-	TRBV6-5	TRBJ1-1	TGTGCCAGCAAGTTAAGGGAGGGCGTCACTGAAGCTTTCTTT	CASKLREGVTEAFF
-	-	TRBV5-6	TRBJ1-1	TGTGCCAGCAGCTTTCCGGGGACGGGGACTGAAGCTTTCTTT	CASSFPGTGTEAFF